The 3 T cell receptor beta chains reported below all come from one sample, sequenced in a study of blood T cells in healthy people across ages. Next came a second PCR, run for about 6 to 11 cycles, which used a sample-barcoded 5' primer along with a J-beta primer mix. TCRdb itself ran the 5' RACE reads through MiXCR, one entry per CDR3 protein. The table shows 650,000 to 1,000,000 distinct CDR3 sequences, with about half occurring only once. Sequencing used blood. Every receptor here comes from a man older than 75 in good health.

The V gene is TRBV14, the J gene TRBJ1-2; D unclear. CDR1 is SGHDN and CDR2 is FVKESK in the germline V gene. The CDR3 has 13 residues. The V end lost 4 bases, the J end lost 6 bases, and 12 bases lay between the germline ends. The CDR3 spells CASSPRLRDGYTF. The CDR3 nucleotides read TGTGCCAGCAGCCCCCGCCTTAGGGATGGCTACACCTTC.

This clonotype was picked up a small number of times. This chain joins TRBV30 and TRBJ2-5; TRBD2 is a possible D gene (5 bases). Matching the DNA end better, TRBJ2-7 makes the J call doubtful. The CDR3 sequence is 12 residues long. Germline-derived CDR1 and CDR2 are GTSNPN and SVGIG (reference sequence). DNA of the CDR3: TGTGCCTGGGGTATGACTAAGGACGAGCAGTACTTC. Translation: CAWGMTKDEQYF.

This chain uses TRBV12-3 or TRBV12-4 with TRBJ2-5, with 7 bases matching TRBD2. Trimming cost V 5 bases and J 4 bases; bases outside gene matches: 4. The CDR3 runs 13 residues. CDR3 sequence: CASSAGVLETQYF. CDR3 coding DNA: TGTGCCAGCAGTGCGGGGGTCTTAGAGACCCAGTACTTC.